This T cell receptor (beta chain) is drawn from a study of spatial heterogeneity in lung cancer. The V segment lost 5 bases and the J segment 7 bases; nucleotides outside the gene matches: 6. The CDR3 is 14 residues long. From germline, CDR1 is MNHEY and CDR2 SVGAGI. One entry per CDR3 protein results from TCRdb running MiXCR on the 5' RACE reads. The table records approximately 14,000 distinct CDR3 sequences, 9.5% to 14% of them present only once. Specified time point: sample taken at primary tumor resection. Extraction of whole RNA from tumor, nontumor lung or frozen PBMC preceded unsorted sequencing.

The rearrangement joins TRBV6-5 to TRBJ2-7, with 12 bases aligning to TRBD1. The clonotype originates from a female donor with early-stage non-small cell lung cancer. This material consisted of PBMCs, taken at surgery. CDR3 region: CASSVGQGAREQYF. The CDR3, as DNA: TGTGCCAGCAGTGTGGGACAGGGGGCGCGAGAGCAGTACTTC.